A selection of T cell receptor beta chains follows, all from one sample in a study of radiation and T cells in renal cell carcinoma. Clones were read by immunoSEQ multiplex PCR, and TCRdb kept only the in-frame ones, dropping some. The table lists about 43,000 clones, roughly 85% of them singletons. Sequences were derived from blood, sampled from a patient whose treatment included radiotherapy and nephrectomy. Receptor source: a woman aged 70-85 years with renal cell carcinoma. The CDR3 runs from the conserved cysteine through the conserved F or W. Each record gives: J gene, V gene, CDR3 protein.

TRBJ2-2 | TRBV7-9 | CASSLLRGLGTGELFF
TRBJ2-3 | TRBV6-4 | CASSLTGGDTQYF
TRBJ1-2 | TRBV28 | CASSWTGSNYGYTF
TRBJ2-3 | TRBV4-2 | CASSQVARSDTQYF
TRBJ2-3 | TRBV5-4 | CASSRGQTGPTDTQYF
TRBJ1-2 | TRBV2 | CASTPDRGYGYTF
TRBJ2-3 | TRBV19 | CATTSGSWGTDTQYF
TRBJ1-5 | TRBV27 | CASRKVELKGNQPQHF
TRBJ1-5 | TRBV5-4 | CASSSRTASRQPQHF
TRBJ1-3 | TRBV19 | CASTSVQGAGNTIYF
TRBJ1-2 | TRBV19 | CASSLDSHSYGYTF
TRBJ2-5 | TRBV10-3 | CAISEGTSGSQETQYF
TRBJ1-2 | TRBV6-5 | CASSYEVQGNYGYTF
TRBJ2-7 | TRBV27 | CASSPGQRSYEQYF
TRBJ1-1 | TRBV6-5 | CASRGPYDGEAFF
TRBJ1-2 | TRBV18 | CASSPPINSYYGYTF
TRBJ1-1 | TRBV5-6 | CASSFRGYTEAFF
TRBJ1-5 | TRBV9 | CASSATGGSQPQHF
TRBJ2-3 | TRBV6-1 | CASGLAGTDTQYF
TRBJ1-2 | TRBV5-8 | CASSPGIPAETF
TRBJ1-2 | TRBV11-2 | CASSFLLDYGYTF
TRBJ2-7 | TRBV5-5 | CASSLSGGEQYF
TRBJ1-2 | TRBV5-1 | CASSLAGNYGYTF
TRBJ2-2 | TRBV28 | CASWGRDSHAGELFF
TRBJ1-5 | TRBV27 | CASSSATGVGNQPQHF
TRBJ2-1 | TRBV5-6 | CASSLPSGDYNEQFF
TRBJ2-2 | TRBV10-3 | CAISGRTNTGELFF
TRBJ2-1 | TRBV5-4 | CASSLVAGSEFF
TRBJ1-1 | TRBV5-6 | CASSLGQYTEAFF
TRBJ2-5 | TRBV6-5 | CASAAGGLETQYF
TRBJ2-1 | TRBV6-1 | CASSAKGQGSYNEQFF
TRBJ2-1 | TRBV7-9 | CASSPSGVTYNEQFF
TRBJ1-1 | TRBV19 | CASSIQLGTEAFF
TRBJ2-5 | TRBV7-7 | CASSSGRTYQETQYF
TRBJ1-1 | TRBV28 | CASRTDRGLNTEAFF